This TCR beta chain was documented in a study of blood T cell repertoires in COVID-19. This clone appeared once. CDR1 and CDR2 (germline): SGHDT, YYEEEE. The ends were cut back, 2 bases at V and 2 bases at J, with 7 bases in the middle. The CDR3 is 13 amino acids. Measured with immunoSEQ multiplex PCR; TCRdb has only the in-frame clones, and not every one. In the table there are 270,000 or so clones, around 86% of which are singletons. Sequencing was carried out using peripheral blood. The source is a woman in her 30s with active or convalescent COVID-19. This chain connects TRBV5-6 to TRBJ1-2; no definite D call. The CDR3 region is CASSFPGNYGYTF. The CDR3 DNA follows: TGTGCCAGCAGCTTCCCGGGGAACTATGGCTACACCTTC.